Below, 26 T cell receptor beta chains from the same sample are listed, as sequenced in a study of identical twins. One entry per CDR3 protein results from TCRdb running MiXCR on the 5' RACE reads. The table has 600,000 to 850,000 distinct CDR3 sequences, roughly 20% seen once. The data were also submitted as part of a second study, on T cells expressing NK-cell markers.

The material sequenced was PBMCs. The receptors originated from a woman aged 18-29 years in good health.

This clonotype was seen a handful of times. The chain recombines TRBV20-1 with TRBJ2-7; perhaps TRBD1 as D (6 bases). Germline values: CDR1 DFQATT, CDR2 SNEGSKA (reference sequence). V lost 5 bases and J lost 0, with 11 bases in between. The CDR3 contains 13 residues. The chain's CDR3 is CSAWTASSYEQYF. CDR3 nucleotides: TGCAGTGCTTGGACAGCGAGCTCCTACGAGCAGTACTTC.

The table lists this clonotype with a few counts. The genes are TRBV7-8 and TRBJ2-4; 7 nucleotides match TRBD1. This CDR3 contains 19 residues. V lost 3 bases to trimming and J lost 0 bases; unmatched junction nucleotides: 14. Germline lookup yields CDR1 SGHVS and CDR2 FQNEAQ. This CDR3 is CASSFIRDRRGIAKNIQYF. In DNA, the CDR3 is TGTGCCAGCAGCTTCATCCGGGACAGACGGGGAATAGCCAAAAACATTCAGTACTTC.

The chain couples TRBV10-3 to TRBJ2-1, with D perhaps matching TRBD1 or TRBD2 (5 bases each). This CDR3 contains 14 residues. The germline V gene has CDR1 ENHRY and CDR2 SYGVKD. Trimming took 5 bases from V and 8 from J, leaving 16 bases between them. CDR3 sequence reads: CAISPEGYRDEQFF. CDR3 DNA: TGTGCCATCAGTCCCGAGGGGTATAGGGATGAGCAGTTCTTC.

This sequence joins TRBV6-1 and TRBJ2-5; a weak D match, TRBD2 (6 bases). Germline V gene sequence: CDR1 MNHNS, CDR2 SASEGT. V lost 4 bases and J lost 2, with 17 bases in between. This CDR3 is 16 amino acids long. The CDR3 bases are TGTGCCAGCAGTGCCGGGGCTAGCGAGATACAAGAGACCCAGTACTTC. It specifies CASSAGASEIQETQYF.

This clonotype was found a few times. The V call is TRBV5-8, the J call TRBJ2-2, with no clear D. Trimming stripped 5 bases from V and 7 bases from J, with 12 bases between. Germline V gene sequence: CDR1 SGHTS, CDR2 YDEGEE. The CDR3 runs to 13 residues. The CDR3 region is CASRRDQVGELFF. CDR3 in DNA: TGTGCCAGCAGAAGGGATCAGGTCGGGGAGCTGTTTTTT.

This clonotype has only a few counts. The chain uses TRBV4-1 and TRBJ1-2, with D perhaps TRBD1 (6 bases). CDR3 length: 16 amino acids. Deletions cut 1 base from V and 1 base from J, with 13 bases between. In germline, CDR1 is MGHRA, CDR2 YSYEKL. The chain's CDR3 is CASSQAPRGFNYGYTF. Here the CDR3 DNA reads TGCGCCAGCAGCCAAGCCCCCAGGGGATTTAACTATGGCTACACCTTC.

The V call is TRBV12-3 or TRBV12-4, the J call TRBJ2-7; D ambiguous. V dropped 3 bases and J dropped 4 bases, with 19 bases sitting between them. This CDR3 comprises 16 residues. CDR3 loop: CASSFSPTSQVYEQYF. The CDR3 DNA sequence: TGTGCCAGCAGTTTTTCCCCGACGAGTCAGGTTTACGAGCAGTACTTC.

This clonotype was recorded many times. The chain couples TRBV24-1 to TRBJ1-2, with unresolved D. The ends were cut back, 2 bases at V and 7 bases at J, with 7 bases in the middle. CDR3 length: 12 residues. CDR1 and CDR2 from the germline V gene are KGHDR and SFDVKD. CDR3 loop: CATSDYFGGYTF. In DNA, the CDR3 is TGTGCCACCAGTGATTATTTCGGTGGCTACACCTTC.

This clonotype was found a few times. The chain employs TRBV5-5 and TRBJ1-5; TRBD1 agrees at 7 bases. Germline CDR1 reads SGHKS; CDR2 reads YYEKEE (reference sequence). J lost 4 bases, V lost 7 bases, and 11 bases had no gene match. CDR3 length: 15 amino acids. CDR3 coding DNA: TGTGCCAGCGGCCCGGGACAGCTATTAAATCAGCCCCAGCATTTT. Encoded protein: CASGPGQLLNQPQHF.

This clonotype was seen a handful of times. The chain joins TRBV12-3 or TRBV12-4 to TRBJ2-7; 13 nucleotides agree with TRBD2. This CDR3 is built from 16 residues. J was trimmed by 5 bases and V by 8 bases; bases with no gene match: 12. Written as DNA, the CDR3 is TGTGCCAGCGCTCGACGACTAGCGGGAGGAGGGGACGAGCAGTACTTC. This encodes CASARRLAGGGDEQYF.

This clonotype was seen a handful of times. CDR3 nucleotide sequence: TGTGCCAGCAGCTTGGAGACAGCGAACACCGGGGAGCTGTTTTTT. It encodes CASSLETANTGELFF. The chain links TRBV5-5 to TRBJ2-2; perhaps TRBD1 as D (5 bases). Trimming removed 0 bases at V and 0 bases at J, with 6 bases between. Germline V CDR1 and CDR2: SGHKS, YYEKEE (reference sequence). The CDR3 runs to 15 residues.

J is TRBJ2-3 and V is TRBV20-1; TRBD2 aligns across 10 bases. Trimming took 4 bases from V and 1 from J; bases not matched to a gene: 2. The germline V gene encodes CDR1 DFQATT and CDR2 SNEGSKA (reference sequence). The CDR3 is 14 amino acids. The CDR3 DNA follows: TGCAGTGCTAAGAGCGGGGGGGGCACAGATACGCAGTATTTT. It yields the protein CSAKSGGGTDTQYF.

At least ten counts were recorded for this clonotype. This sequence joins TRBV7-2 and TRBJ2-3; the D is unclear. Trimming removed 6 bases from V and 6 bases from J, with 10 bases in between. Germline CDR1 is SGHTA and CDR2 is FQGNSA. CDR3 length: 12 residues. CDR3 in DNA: TGTGCCAGCAGTCCACCCAGCGATACGCAGTATTTT. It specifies CASSPPSDTQYF.

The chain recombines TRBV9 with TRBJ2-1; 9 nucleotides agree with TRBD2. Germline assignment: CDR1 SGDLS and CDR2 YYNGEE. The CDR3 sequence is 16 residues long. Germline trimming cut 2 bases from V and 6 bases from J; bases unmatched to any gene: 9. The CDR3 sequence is CASSVDRGGDFNEQFF. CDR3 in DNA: TGTGCCAGCAGCGTGGACCGCGGGGGGGATTTCAATGAGCAGTTCTTC.

CDR3 sequence reads: CASSLTSGGFTDTQYF. The CDR3 bases are TGTGCCAGCAGTTTAACTAGCGGGGGGTTCACAGATACGCAGTATTTT. The chain employs TRBV12-3 or TRBV12-4 and TRBJ2-3, with TRBD2 identical over 12 bases. The CDR3 covers 16 residues. The V segment lost 2 bases and the J segment 2 bases; nucleotides outside the gene matches: 2.

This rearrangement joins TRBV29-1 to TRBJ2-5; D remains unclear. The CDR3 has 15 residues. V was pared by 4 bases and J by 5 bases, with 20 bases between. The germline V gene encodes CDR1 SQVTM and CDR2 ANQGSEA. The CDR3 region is CSVVPTPDGSETQYF. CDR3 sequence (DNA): TGCAGCGTTGTCCCCACCCCGGATGGGTCCGAGACCCAGTACTTC.

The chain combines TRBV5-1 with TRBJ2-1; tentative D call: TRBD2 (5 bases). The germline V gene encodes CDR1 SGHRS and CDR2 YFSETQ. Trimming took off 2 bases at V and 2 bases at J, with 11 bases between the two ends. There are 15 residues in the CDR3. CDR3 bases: TGCGCCAGCAGCTTACAGCGGCCGGCCTACAATGAGCAGTTCTTC. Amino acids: CASSLQRPAYNEQFF.

The CDR3 bases are TGTGCCAGCAGTTACTCGAGGGCATCGGGAGGCTACACCTTC. Translated: CASSYSRASGGYTF. This rearrangement joins TRBV6-5 to TRBJ1-2, with unresolved D. Germline lookup yields CDR1 MNHEY and CDR2 SVGAGI. The CDR3 runs to 14 residues. The V and J ends lost 0 bases and 8 bases respectively, with 13 bases between them.

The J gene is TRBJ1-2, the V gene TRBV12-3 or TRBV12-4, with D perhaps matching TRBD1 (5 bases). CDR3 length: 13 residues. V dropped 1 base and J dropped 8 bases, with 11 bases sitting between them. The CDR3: CASSLVGTRGYTF. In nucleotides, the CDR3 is TGTGCCAGCAGTTTAGTAGGGACGCGGGGCTACACCTTC.

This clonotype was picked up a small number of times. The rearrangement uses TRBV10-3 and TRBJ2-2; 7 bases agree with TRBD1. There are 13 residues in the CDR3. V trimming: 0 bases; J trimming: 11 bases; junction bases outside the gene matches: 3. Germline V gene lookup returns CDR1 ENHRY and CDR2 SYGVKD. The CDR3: CAISESTGIELFF. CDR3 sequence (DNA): TGTGCCATCAGTGAGTCGACAGGGATAGAGCTGTTTTTT.

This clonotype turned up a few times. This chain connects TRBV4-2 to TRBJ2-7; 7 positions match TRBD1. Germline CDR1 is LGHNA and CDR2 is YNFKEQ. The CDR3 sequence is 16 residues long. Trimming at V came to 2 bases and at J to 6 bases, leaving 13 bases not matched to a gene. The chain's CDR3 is CASSQQLGTGAIEQYF. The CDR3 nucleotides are TGTGCCAGCAGCCAACAACTCGGCACAGGGGCTATCGAGCAGTACTTC.

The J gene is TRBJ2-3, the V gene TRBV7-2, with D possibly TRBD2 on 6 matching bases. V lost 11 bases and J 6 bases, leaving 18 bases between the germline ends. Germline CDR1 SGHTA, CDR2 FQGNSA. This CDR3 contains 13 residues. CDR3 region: CAGSGGSSDTQYF. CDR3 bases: TGTGCCGGCTCCGGGGGATCTTCCGATACGCAGTATTTT. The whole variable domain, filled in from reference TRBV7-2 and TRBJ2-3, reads GAGVSQSPSNKVTEKGKDVELRCDPISGHTALYWYRQSLGQGLEFLIYFQGNSAPDKSGLPSDRFSAERTGGSVSTLTIQRTQQEDSAVYLCAGSGGSSDTQYFGPGTRLTVL.

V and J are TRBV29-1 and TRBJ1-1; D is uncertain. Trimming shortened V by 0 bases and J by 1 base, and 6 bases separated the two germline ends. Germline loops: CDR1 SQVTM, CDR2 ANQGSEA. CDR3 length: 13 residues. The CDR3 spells CSVEEHENTEAFF. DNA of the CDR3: TGCAGCGTTGAAGAACACGAGAACACTGAAGCTTTCTTT.

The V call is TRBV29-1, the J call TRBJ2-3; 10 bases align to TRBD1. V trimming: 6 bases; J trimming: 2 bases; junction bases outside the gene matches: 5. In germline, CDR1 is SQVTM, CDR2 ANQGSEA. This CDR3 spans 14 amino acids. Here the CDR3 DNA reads TGCAGCGTCAGACAGGGGGCTATCACAGATACGCAGTATTTT. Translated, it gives CSVRQGAITDTQYF.

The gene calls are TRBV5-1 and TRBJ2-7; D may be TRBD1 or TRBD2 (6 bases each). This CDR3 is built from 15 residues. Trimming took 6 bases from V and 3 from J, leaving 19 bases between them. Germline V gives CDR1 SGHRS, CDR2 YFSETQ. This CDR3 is CASTPGHGGVYEQYF. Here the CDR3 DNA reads TGCGCCAGCACCCCGGGCCACGGGGGCGTCTACGAGCAGTACTTC.

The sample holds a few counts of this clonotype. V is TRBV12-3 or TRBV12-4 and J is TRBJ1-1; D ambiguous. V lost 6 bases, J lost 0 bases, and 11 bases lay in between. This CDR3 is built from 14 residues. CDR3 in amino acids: CASSLFPLNTEAFF. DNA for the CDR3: TGTGCCAGCAGCCTCTTCCCCTTGAACACTGAAGCTTTCTTT.